Listed here is a single T cell receptor (beta chain). What it binds is not known. The source of the sample is a study of cytomegalovirus exposure and HLA in healthy donors. Turning to the study itself: The early release's HLA-typed donors yielded roughly 85 million unique TCRs.

Points from the study as a whole: Later analysis indicated greater clonal expansion among HLA-associated TCR beta chains than among equally common other chains. Donors belonging to an Asian-associated ancestry cluster reportedly showed fewer N-insertions in productive TCRs than the roughly 700-donor mean, according to what a later analysis found.

Germline V gene sequence: CDR1 SGHRS, CDR2 YFSETQ. The length of the CDR3 is 17 residues. V lost 0 bases to trimming and J lost 2 bases, with 16 bases between them. The study ran its PCR with 60 Vbeta and 13 Jbeta primers. Profiling relied on immunoSEQ multiplex PCR, and the TCRdb table lists in-frame clones only, not all of them. This table holds under 200,000 clones, 70% to 80% found once. This chain uses TRBV5-1 with TRBJ2-3; a weak D match, TRBD1 (5 bases). The sequenced sample was PBMCs. This TCR was sampled from a woman in her thirties in good health and CMV-seropositive. The CDR3 DNA reads as TGCGCCAGCAGCTTGGCCTACAGGCCCCGAAACACAGATACGCAGTATTTT. This gives the protein CASSLAYRPRNTDTQYF.